The rows below give T cell receptor beta chains drawn from one sample of a study of CD4 T cells in relation to SARS-CoV-2 and coronaviruses. TCRdb keeps only in-frame clones here, not all; method: immunoSEQ multiplex PCR. Among some 70,000 clones listed, more than 85% were seen once. Sample: naive CD4+ T cells from PBMCs. Source of these receptors: a human donor in good health. Both conserved end residues are part of each CDR3. The D gene is left open where the match is weak. Some rows have no size entry. The others give once, few or many, or a class for an expanded clone.

clone size | D gene | J gene | V gene | CDR3 protein | CDR3 DNA
. | . | TRBJ2-5 | TRBV10-3 | CAIRDMEVETQYF | TGTGCCATCAGGGACATGGAGGTTGAGACCCAGTACTTC
. | . | TRBJ2-3 | TRBV7-2 | CASSSRHDTQYF | TGTGCCAGCAGCTCTCGACACGATACGCAGTATTTT
. | TRBD1 | TRBJ2-1 | TRBV30 | CAWRSRVNDRGNEQFF | TGTGCCTGGAGATCGAGGGTAAATGACAGGGGCAATGAGCAGTTCTTC
. | . | TRBJ2-1 | TRBV3-1/TRBV3-2 | CASSPYHNEQFF | TGTGCCAGCAGCCCCTACCACAATGAGCAGTTCTTC
. | . | TRBJ1-2 | TRBV30 | CAWSAASTTNYGYTF | TGTGCCTGGAGTGCCGCCTCGACAACCAACTATGGCTACACCTTC
. | . | TRBJ1-1 | TRBV5-1 | CASSLWGGTNTEAFF | TGCGCCAGCAGCTTGTGGGGCGGGACAAACACTGAAGCTTTCTTT
. | TRBD2 | TRBJ2-3 | TRBV10-3 | CAISGLAGAATDTQYF | TGTGCCATCAGTGGGCTAGCGGGGGCCGCTACAGATACGCAGTATTTT
. | . | TRBJ2-5 | TRBV29-1 | CSVEPDWDTQETQYF | TGCAGCGTTGAACCGGACTGGGACACTCAAGAGACCCAGTACTTC
. | TRBD1 | TRBJ2-7 | TRBV5-1 | CASRPGQGADEQYF | TGCGCCAGCAGACCTGGACAGGGGGCAGACGAGCAGTACTTC
once | TRBD1 | TRBJ1-5 | TRBV28 | CASSAHRGETQPQHF | TGTGCCAGCAGTGCCCACAGGGGGGAAACTCAGCCCCAGCATTTT
. | TRBD1 | TRBJ2-7 | TRBV9 | CASSVGQGEYEQYF | TGTGCCAGCAGCGTGGGACAGGGTGAGTACGAGCAGTACTTC
. | TRBD1 | TRBJ1-1 | TRBV7-2 | CASSPPSGGYTEAFF | TGTGCCAGCAGCCCACCCTCAGGGGGGTACACTGAAGCTTTCTTT
. | TRBD2 | TRBJ2-1 | TRBV7-9 | CASSPSGTSGLAREFF | TGTGCCAGCAGCCCTAGCGGGACTAGCGGCCTTGCTCGGGAGTTCTTC
. | TRBD1 | TRBJ2-4 | TRBV11-2 | CASSLGETGGVGIQYF | TGTGCCAGCAGCTTAGGAGAAACAGGGGGCGTCGGCATTCAGTACTTC
. | . | TRBJ2-3 | TRBV18 | CASSPRVLVGNQGDTQYF | TGTGCCAGCTCACCCAGGGTTTTGGTAGGGAATCAAGGAGATACGCAGTATTTT
. | . | TRBJ2-3 | TRBV19 | CASSPTGATDTQYF | TGTGCCAGTAGTCCTACCGGGGCCACAGATACGCAGTATTTT
. | . | TRBJ2-1 | TRBV24-1 | CATSRDDYNEQFF | TGTGCCACCAGTAGGGACGACTACAATGAGCAGTTCTTC
. | TRBD2 | TRBJ2-7 | TRBV10-3 | CAISEILAGGPREQYF | TGTGCCATCAGTGAGATCCTAGCGGGAGGGCCAAGAGAGCAGTACTTC
. | . | TRBJ2-2 | TRBV6-6 | CASTGQWGTGELFF | TGTGCCAGCACGGGCCAGTGGGGCACCGGGGAGCTGTTTTTT
. | . | TRBJ1-4 | TRBV6-5 | CASSYSDRSNEKLFF | TGTGCCAGCAGTTACTCGGACCGCTCTAATGAAAAACTGTTTTTT
. | . | TRBJ1-3 | TRBV28 | CASGDPSGPSTNTIYF | TGTGCCAGCGGAGATCCTTCGGGACCCTCTACTAACACCATATATTTT
. | . | TRBJ2-5 | TRBV28 | CASSPGSLAAQETQYF | TGTGCCAGCAGCCCCGGGAGTCTGGCGGCCCAAGAGACCCAGTACTTC
. | . | TRBJ2-3 | TRBV7-2 | CASSRTITDTQYF | TGTGCCAGCAGCCGGACTATCACAGATACGCAGTATTTT
. | . | TRBJ1-4 | TRBV7-9 | CASSQGASNEKLFF | TGTGCCAGCAGTCAAGGGGCTTCGAACGAAAAACTGTTTTTT
. | . | TRBJ1-5 | TRBV18 | CASSPGQGGNQPQHF | TGTGCCAGCTCACCGGGGCAGGGTGGCAATCAGCCCCAGCATTTT
. | . | TRBJ2-1 | TRBV9 | CASSVGTSSYNEQFF | TGTGCCAGCAGCGTAGGGACATCCTCCTACAATGAGCAGTTCTTC
. | TRBD1 | TRBJ2-7 | TRBV29-1 | CSVLGTGGSRQYF | TGCAGCGTCCTCGGGACAGGGGGATCTCGGCAGTACTTC
. | TRBD1 | TRBJ2-3 | TRBV27 | CASSRQGPPDTQYF | TGTGCCAGCAGTCGACAGGGGCCTCCAGATACGCAGTATTTT
few | . | TRBJ2-7 | TRBV28 | CAGVVGWDEQYF | TGTGCCGGTGTGGTAGGGTGGGACGAGCAGTACTTC
. | . | TRBJ1-2 | TRBV7-8 | CASSPSGNGYTF | TGTGCCAGCAGCCCAAGTGGGAATGGCTACACCTTC
. | . | TRBJ2-7 | TRBV2 | CASNGQSYEQYF | TGTGCCAGCAACGGACAGTCCTACGAGCAGTACTTC
. | TRBD1 | TRBJ1-2 | TRBV7-2 | CASSLRPGTGRF | TGTGCCAGCAGCTTACGACCCGGGACAGGCCGTTTC
. | . | TRBJ2-7 | TRBV5-1 | CASSASNEQYF | TGCGCCAGCAGCGCCTCCAACGAGCAGTACTTC
. | TRBD2 | TRBJ2-7 | TRBV4-1 | CASSQIFGGGASYEQYF | TGCGCCAGCAGCCAAATTTTCGGGGGAGGGGCATCCTACGAGCAGTACTTC
. | . | TRBJ1-3 | TRBV7-2 | CASSSTNSGNTIYF | TGTGCCAGCAGCTCTACAAACTCTGGAAACACCATATATTTT
. | . | TRBJ2-1 | TRBV5-1 | CASSPRPAGNEQFF | TGCGCCAGCAGCCCGAGACCCGCCGGCAATGAGCAGTTCTTC
. | TRBD1 | TRBJ1-2 | TRBV29-1 | CSVEWQGGYGYTF | TGCAGCGTTGAATGGCAGGGGGGCTATGGCTACACCTTC
. | TRBD1 | TRBJ2-1 | TRBV7-2 | CASSLVGQDYNEQFF | TGTGCCAGCAGCTTAGTAGGACAGGACTACAATGAGCAGTTCTTC
. | TRBD2 | TRBJ2-2 | TRBV28 | CASTSGGRTGELFF | TGTGCCAGCACTAGCGGGGGTAGAACCGGGGAGCTGTTTTTT
. | . | TRBJ2-7 | TRBV28 | CASSRGGTDAYEQYF | TGTGCCAGCAGCCGCGGTGGGACGGACGCCTACGAGCAGTACTTC
. | . | TRBJ1-3 | TRBV6-6 | CASFQGWSGNTIYF | TGTGCCAGCTTTCAGGGGTGGTCTGGAAACACCATATATTTT
. | TRBD1 | TRBJ2-7 | TRBV5-4 | CASSWNRGPYEQYF | TGTGCCAGCAGCTGGAACAGGGGTCCCTACGAGCAGTACTTC
. | . | TRBJ1-2 | TRBV12-3/TRBV12-4 | CASSRQVINGYTF | TGTGCCAGCAGCAGACAGGTGATTAATGGCTACACCTTC
. | TRBD1 | TRBJ2-1 | TRBV30 | CAWNSGTEYNEQFF | TGTGCCTGGAATTCCGGGACAGAATACAATGAGCAGTTCTTC
. | TRBD1 | TRBJ2-1 | TRBV7-3 | CASSPHRGRNEQFF | TGTGCCAGCAGCCCACACAGGGGGCGTAATGAGCAGTTCTTC
. | TRBD1 | TRBJ2-1 | TRBV18 | CASSPRDRTNNEQFF | TGTGCCAGCTCACCCCGGGACAGGACGAACAATGAGCAGTTCTTC
. | . | TRBJ1-4 | TRBV29-1 | CSVVSAEKLFF | TGCAGCGTTGTATCAGCCGAAAAACTGTTTTTT
. | . | TRBJ2-7 | TRBV15 | CATSRDRPGVTYEQYF | TGTGCCACCAGCAGAGATCGCCCAGGAGTTACCTACGAGCAGTACTTC
. | . | TRBJ2-2 | TRBV3-1/TRBV3-2 | CASSQGRRAGELFF | TGTGCCAGCAGCCAAGGCAGGAGGGCCGGGGAGCTGTTTTTT
once | . | TRBJ1-2 | TRBV7-2 | CASRGTSPGYTF | TGTGCCAGCAGAGGGACTTCGCCGGGCTACACCTTC
few | . | TRBJ1-1 | TRBV12-3/TRBV12-4 | CASSRRLNTEAFF | TGTGCCAGCAGTCGGCGCCTGAACACTGAAGCTTTCTTT
. | TRBD1 | TRBJ2-3 | TRBV19 | CASSIAFRPGGAGTDTQYF | TGTGCCAGTAGTATAGCATTTCGGCCAGGGGGCGCCGGCACAGATACGCAGTATTTT
. | . | TRBJ1-6 | TRBV28 | CASSLVGPWDSSYNSPLHF | TGTGCCAGCAGTTTAGTGGGCCCTTGGGATAGCTCCTATAATTCACCCCTCCACTTT
. | . | TRBJ2-2 | TRBV5-4 | CASSPPRADTGELFF | TGTGCCAGCAGCCCCCCGAGGGCGGACACCGGGGAGCTGTTTTTT
. | . | TRBJ2-7 | TRBV30 | CAWSVRRHTYEQYF | TGTGCCTGGAGTGTACGCCGGCACACCTACGAGCAGTACTTC
. | TRBD1 | TRBJ2-7 | TRBV19 | CARVDRAYEQYF | TGTGCCAGGGTCGACAGGGCCTACGAGCAGTACTTC
. | . | TRBJ1-3 | TRBV6-1 | CASSERQASSGNTIYF | TGTGCCAGCAGTGAAAGACAGGCGAGCTCTGGAAACACCATATATTTT
. | TRBD1 | TRBJ1-5 | TRBV19 | CASKRDRGYSNQPQHF | TGTGCCAGTAAACGGGACAGGGGATATAGCAATCAGCCCCAGCATTTT